This TCR beta chain was observed in a study of blood T cell repertoires in COVID-19 (dated by TCRdb to 2019 to 2021). The study in broad terms: Collaborator samples came from the United States, Italy and Spain and covered acute and convalescent phases of COVID-19. The prospective study material was composed of cDNA or gDNA derived from T cells, B-cell-depleted T cells, or PBMCs. Subjects who had been exposed to COVID-19, were actively infected with it, or had recovered from it provided the deeply sampled blood TCRbeta repertoires that made up the dataset. The repertoires were made available in a free public database intended to serve as a resource for research on the immune response to SARS-CoV-2. The samples were drawn from two sources: the first 160 participants of the ongoing ImmuneRACE study, and approximately 1,300 subjects contributed by 6 global collaborators. Sample metadata almost always included a de-identified subject ID, COVID-19 status, age in years and sex. Where HLA class I and class II types were available, the types were taken from metadata supplied by the sample provider, not from assay-based typing.

In regard to this clone: Its cognate antigen has yet to be identified. Nothing much larger sits one base from this clone, and base qualities are not available.

Study-wide conclusions, independent of this receptor: How much clinical and demographic metadata was included differed by source and by participant, and the metadata was provided uncurated.

Collaborating institutions collected whole blood in K2EDTA tubes following their own protocols. Collaborator samples were shipped for TCRbeta analysis as frozen whole blood, isolated PBMCs, or DNA extracted from either sample type. TCRbeta CDR3 regions were amplified from genomic DNA using the immunoSEQ Assay, a bias-controlled multiplex PCR. The original methods were these. Within the assay, amplification of reference gene primers was used to estimate how many nucleated cells each sample contained. To quantify the absolute abundance of each unique TCRbeta CDR3 rearrangement, sequence reads were collapsed and filtered. For each sample, productive Simpson clonality was calculated as the square root of Simpson's diversity index across productive rearrangements. TCRdb stores this immuneACCESS table with in-frame sequences only. Part of the clones is absent; in the studies checked, under half of the shortfall reflects unresolved V genes, and no reason is known for the rest. The DNA gave D and trimming, while V, J and clone size come from that table. This sample gives about 200,000 clones in total; just over 85% of them show up just once. The ten most abundant clones make up 3.5% to 5% of the sample.

CDR1 and CDR2 are read off the germline V gene as MNHEY and SVGAGI. The CDR3 runs 14 amino acids, cysteine and phenylalanine included. Only CDR3 DNA remains: 42 bases, in frame from the first base. V lost 4 bases and J lost 5 bases, and the count of bases not matched to a germline gene is 5. The sequenced sample was peripheral blood. The sequence came from a man in his fifties with acute or convalescent COVID-19. In this chain, TRBV6-5 is recombined with TRBJ1-1, with 9 junctional bases fitting TRBD1. CDR3 region: CASSSRTGVTEAFF. At the DNA level, the sequence is TGTGCCAGCAGTTCCCGGACAGGGGTTACTGAAGCTTTCTTT.